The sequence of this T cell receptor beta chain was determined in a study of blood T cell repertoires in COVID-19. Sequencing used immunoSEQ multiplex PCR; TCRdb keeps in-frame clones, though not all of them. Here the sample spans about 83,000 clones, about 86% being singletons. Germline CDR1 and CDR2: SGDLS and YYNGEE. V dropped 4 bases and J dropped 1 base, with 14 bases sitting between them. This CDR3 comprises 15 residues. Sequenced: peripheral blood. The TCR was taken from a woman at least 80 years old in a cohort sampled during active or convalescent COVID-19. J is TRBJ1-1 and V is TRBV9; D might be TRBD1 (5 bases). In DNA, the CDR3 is TGTGCCAGCAGCCCCCGGGCGGGGGAGAACACTGAAGCTTTCTTT. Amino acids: CASSPRAGENTEAFF.